Listed below are T cell receptor beta chains from one sample, sequenced in a study of blood T cell repertoires in COVID-19. Some clones are missing from TCRdb's copy, which holds only in-frame ones; the method was immunoSEQ multiplex PCR. The table records about 380,000 clones, approximately 90% of them present only once. Sample: PBMCs or T cells enriched from blood (not recorded which). The receptors originated from a woman between 18 and 30 years old who had recovered from COVID-19. The CDR3 runs from the conserved cysteine through the conserved F or W. A D gene is named only where the DNA matches it firmly. Expanded clones are given a class, and other clones once, few, many or no size at all.

j_call,clone_size,cdr3_length,v_call,d_call,cdr3_nt,cdr3_aa
TRBJ2-7,.,15,TRBV7-9,.,TGTGCCAGCAGCCTTCAGGGGGGACCTAACTACGAGCAGTACTTC,CASSLQGGPNYEQYF
TRBJ2-1,.,16,TRBV10-2,TRBD2,TGCGCCAGCAGTGAGTGGATCGGGGGGGTTCGAAATGAGCAGTTCTTC,CASSEWIGGVRNEQFF
TRBJ1-2,.,16,TRBV20-1,TRBD1,TGCAGTGCTAGTACCCCCCCCGACAGGGGGGACTATGGCTACACCTTC,CSASTPPDRGDYGYTF
TRBJ1-1,.,15,TRBV23-1,.,TGCGCCAGCAGTCAATCGGGCAGGGTGCATACTGAAGCTTTCTTT,CASSQSGRVHTEAFF
TRBJ2-7,.,14,TRBV27,TRBD1,TGTGCCAGCAGTGTAACAGGGGGCTCCTACGAGCAGTACTTC,CASSVTGGSYEQYF
TRBJ1-5,.,14,TRBV4-1,TRBD1,TGCGCCAGCAGCCGGGACAGGGGCAATCAGCCCCAGCATTTT,CASSRDRGNQPQHF
TRBJ2-3,.,17,TRBV7-2,TRBD2,TGTGCCAGCAGCTTAGCCACTAGCGACCTGTTGTTGGATACGCAGTATTTT,CASSLATSDLLLDTQYF
TRBJ1-5,.,15,TRBV19,TRBD1,TGTGCCAGTAGACCGGGACAGGTGGGCAATCAGCCCCAGCATTTT,CASRPGQVGNQPQHF
TRBJ2-5,.,16,TRBV11-2,TRBD2,TGTGCCAGCAGCTTAGTACTCCTAGCGGGCCAAGAGACCCAGTACTTC,CASSLVLLAGQETQYF
TRBJ1-1,.,16,TRBV5-1,.,TGCGCCAGCAGCTTGGGAGGGCAGATCGCGAACACTGAAGCTTTCTTT,CASSLGGQIANTEAFF
TRBJ1-5,.,13,TRBV6-5,.,TGTGCCAGCAGCGCGAGGGAAAATCAGCCCCAGCATTTT,CASSARENQPQHF
TRBJ2-7,.,12,TRBV2,.,TGTGCCAGCAGTTATCACTACGGTGAGCAGTACTTC,CASSYHYGEQYF
TRBJ2-3,.,16,TRBV11-2,.,TGTGCCAGCAGCTTAGGGGCTACCATGAGCACAGATACGCAGTATTTT,CASSLGATMSTDTQYF
TRBJ1-1,.,14,TRBV7-8,.,TGTGCCAGCAGCGATGCAGGGTTACCAAGGGGAGCTTTCTTT,CASSDAGLPRGAFF
TRBJ2-1,.,15,TRBV6-5,TRBD1,TGTGCCAGCAGTCTCACAGGGGTATCCTACAATGAGCAGTTCTTC,CASSLTGVSYNEQFF
TRBJ2-7,.,12,TRBV7-2,.,TGTGCCAGCAGCTTAGATGCGGGACGAAAACACTTC,CASSLDAGRKHF
TRBJ1-1,.,15,TRBV3-1/TRBV3-2,.,TGTGCCAGCAGCGATATGGGGCGTTCGAACACTGAAGCTTTCTTT,CASSDMGRSNTEAFF
TRBJ2-3,.,16,TRBV11-2,TRBD2,TGTGCCAGCAGCAACGCGACTAGCGGGGGAACAGATACGCAGTATTTT,CASSNATSGGTDTQYF
TRBJ2-3,.,17,TRBV13,.,TGTGCCAGCAGCTCCAACGAAGGGGGGGGGACGATTCATACGCAGTATTTT,CASSSNEGGGTIHTQYF
TRBJ2-4,.,17,TRBV28,.,TGTGCCAGCAGTTTACCGGGGAAACTACTAGCCAAAAACATTCAGTACTTC,CASSLPGKLLAKNIQYF
TRBJ2-1,once,16,TRBV9,TRBD2,TGTGCCAGCAGCGTAGAGGGCGGGGGGGCTGGAAATGAGCAGTTCTTC,CASSVEGGGAGNEQFF
TRBJ1-1,.,12,TRBV30,.,TGTGCCTGGAGCCTGGGGGCTACTGAAGCTTTCTTT,CAWSLGATEAFF
TRBJ2-7,.,12,TRBV6-6,.,TGTGCCAGCAGTTACCCTGCCTACGAGCAGTACTTC,CASSYPAYEQYF
TRBJ1-5,.,14,TRBV5-5,.,TGTGCCAGCAGCTTGTTGGCAGGCAATCAGCCCCAGCATTTT,CASSLLAGNQPQHF